A single T cell receptor beta chain is shown here with its context. Its target is not known. The V segment lost 6 bases and the J segment 4 bases; nucleotides outside the gene matches: 11. CDR3 size: 16 residues. CDR1 is MNHNS and CDR2 is SASEGT in the germline V gene. TCRbeta library construction was performed incorporating unique molecular identifiers. MiXCR was run by TCRdb on the PCR reads, yielding one entry per CDR3 protein. The sample lists approximately 980,000 distinct CDR3 sequences, 25% to 35% occurring once. This sample was taken from a study of T-cell reconstitution after alpha-beta-depleted transplantation in children. Study-wide points: Counts and diversity of T cells one year after transplant came mostly from newly produced T cells. Reportedly, alpha-beta T cells present about two months post-transplant originated from several hundred expanded clones of graft origin.

V usage is TRBV6-1 and J usage is TRBJ2-5; 10 bases agree with TRBD1. The sequences come from PBMCs, mostly from graft donor cells, collected 360 days after TCRalphabeta/CD19-depleted stem cell transplant. The TCR comes from a boy in the first two years of life who had a stem cell transplant for SCID, so the T cells may come from the graft donor. The CDR3 region has the DNA TGTGCCAGCAGGCGTCAAGGACAGGGGGTAGGAGAGACCCAGTACTTC. Its protein product is CASRRQGQGVGETQYF.